These 14 T cell receptor beta chains share one sample of origin, sequenced in a study of blood T cell repertoires in COVID-19. Measured with immunoSEQ multiplex PCR; TCRdb has only the in-frame clones, and not every one. The sample yields about 64,000 clones, approximately 80% seen once. Specimen: peripheral blood. The origin of the receptors is a man in his sixties with COVID-19, enrolled during active disease.

The chain combines TRBV6-2 or TRBV6-3 with TRBJ2-4; 7 bases fit TRBD1. CDR3 length: 12 residues. The germline CDR1 and CDR2 sequences are MNHEY and SVGEGT. Trimming took 1 base from V and 12 from J; bases not matched to a gene: 3. The CDR3 protein is CASSYLQGTQYF. The DNA for the CDR3 is TGTGCCAGCAGTTACTTACAGGGGACTCAGTACTTC.

This clone has only one observation. The V gene is TRBV30, the J gene TRBJ1-6; the D gene is possibly TRBD1 (6 bases). The CDR3 sequence is 15 residues long. CDR1 GTSNPN and CDR2 SVGIG come from the germline V gene (reference sequence). V was trimmed by 8 bases and J by 4 bases, leaving 18 bases between them. CDR3 in DNA: TGTGCCCGCCCTCGACTCCAGGGGTATAATTCACCCCTCCACTTT. Protein sequence: CARPRLQGYNSPLHF.

The chain carries TRBV14 and TRBJ1-1; D is perhaps TRBD1 (6 bases). The CDR3 is 13 residues long. Trimming left V 2 bases short and J 7 bases short, with 11 bases between. CDR1 SGHDN and CDR2 FVKESK come from the germline V gene. DNA for the CDR3: TGTGCCAGCAGCCAACTCGGACAGCGTGAAGCTTTCTTT. It yields the protein CASSQLGQREAFF.

The chain links TRBV11-3 to TRBJ1-2; D call uncertain. Trimming stripped 0 bases from V and 8 bases from J, with 7 bases between. Germline V gene data show CDR1 as SGHNT and CDR2 as YENEEA. CDR3 size: 12 residues. This CDR3 reads CASSLDTRGYTF. The DNA of the CDR3 is TGTGCCAGCAGCTTAGACACCCGGGGCTACACCTTC.

This sequence joins TRBV6-5 and TRBJ2-7; D is unresolved. Trimming removed 4 bases from V and 2 bases from J, with 12 bases in between. The CDR3 runs 14 residues. The germline CDR1 and CDR2 sequences are MNHEY and SVGAGI. The CDR3 sequence is CASSLVTPPYEQYF. CDR3 DNA sequence: TGTGCCAGCAGTTTAGTAACTCCCCCCTACGAGCAGTACTTC.

This clone was found once. V is TRBV5-1 and J is TRBJ1-5; the match to TRBD1 covers 11 bases. In germline, CDR1 is SGHRS, CDR2 YFSETQ. V lost 0 bases to trimming and J lost 6 bases; unmatched junction nucleotides: 2. The CDR3 is 15 amino acids. The CDR3: CASSLGTGGGQPQHF. CDR3 in DNA: TGCGCCAGCAGCTTGGGGACAGGGGGCGGTCAGCCCCAGCATTTT.

The genes are TRBV14 and TRBJ1-4; 7 bases match TRBD1. V shed 5 bases, J shed 8 bases, and the junction held 2 bases outside the gene matches. CDR1 SGHDN and CDR2 FVKESK come from the germline V gene. This CDR3 contains 12 residues. CDR3 DNA sequence: TGTGCCAGCAGCAGGGGGCGCGAAAAACTGTTTTTT. Amino acids: CASSRGREKLFF. Supplemented by reference TRBV14 and TRBJ1-4, the full variable domain reads EAGVTQFPSHSVIEKGQTVTLRCDPISGHDNLYWYRRVMGKEIKFLLHFVKESKQDESGMPNNRFLAERTGGTYSTLKVQPAELEDSGVYFCASSRGREKLFFGSGTQLSVL.

The chain joins TRBV9 to TRBJ2-7, with D hard to call. V lost 0 bases, J lost 6 bases, and 10 bases lay in between. The CDR3 is 13 residues long. CDR1 SGDLS and CDR2 YYNGEE come from the germline V gene. CDR3 coding DNA: TGTGCCAGCAGCGTAGCCGGGTACGGCGAGCAGTACTTC. Amino acids: CASSVAGYGEQYF.

The chain is built from TRBV18 and TRBJ2-3; 11 bases line up with TRBD2. The J segment lost 5 bases and the V segment lost 6 bases, leaving 7 bases of the junction unmatched. Germline V CDR1 and CDR2: KGHSH, LQKENI. There are 15 residues in the CDR3. CDR3 in DNA: TGTGCCAGCTCGGAGACTAGCGGGGTAAGAGATACGCAGTATTTT. Amino acids: CASSETSGVRDTQYF.

This chain links TRBV12-5 with TRBJ2-3; tentative D call: TRBD2 (5 bases). With 1 base removed from V and 0 bases from J, the gap between germline ends came to 8 bases. The CDR3 is 15 residues long. Germline V lookup: CDR1 LGHNT, CDR2 FRNRAP. The CDR3, as DNA: TGTGCTAGTGGTTTGGATGGACTGAGCACAGATACGCAGTATTTT. This gives the protein CASGLDGLSTDTQYF. Variable domain in full (rest from reference TRBV12-5 and TRBJ2-3): DARVTQTPRHKVTEMGQEVTMRCQPILGHNTVFWYRQTMMQGLELLAYFRNRAPLDDSGMPKDRFSAEMPDATLATLKIQPSEPRDSAVYFCASGLDGLSTDTQYFGPGTRLTVL.

The chain combines TRBV27 with TRBJ2-7; 12 bases fit TRBD2. The V gene end was trimmed by 5 bases and the J gene end by 2 bases; junction bases not matched to a gene: 10. The CDR3 extends over 17 amino acids. Per the germline V gene, CDR1 is MNHEY and CDR2 is SMNVEV (reference sequence). Written as DNA, the CDR3 is TGTGCCAGCAGTCCCAGACTAGCGGGGGCGGGCGCCTACGAGCAGTACTTC. It translates to CASSPRLAGAGAYEQYF.

This clone was detected only a few times. This chain joins TRBV19 and TRBJ2-1; 11 positions agree with TRBD2. This CDR3 has 17 amino acids. Germline V lookup: CDR1 LNHDA, CDR2 SQIVND (reference sequence). Germline trimming cut 5 bases from V and 2 bases from J; bases unmatched to any gene: 8. CDR3 sequence reads: CASSGGTSGPTYNEQFF. The CDR3 DNA follows: TGTGCCAGTAGTGGAGGGACTAGCGGTCCCACCTACAATGAGCAGTTCTTC.

The rearrangement uses TRBV4-2 and TRBJ2-5; 11 positions match TRBD1. This CDR3 contains 15 residues. Germline loops: CDR1 LGHNA, CDR2 YNFKEQ. Germline trimming cut 5 bases from V and 4 bases from J; bases unmatched to any gene: 6. Here the CDR3 DNA reads TGTGCCAGCAGCGAGGGACAGGGGGTCGGAGAGACCCAGTACTTC. The encoded protein is CASSEGQGVGETQYF.

This clone was detected only once. V is TRBV6-5 and J is TRBJ1-2, with 9 bases that match TRBD1. The V gene end was trimmed by 8 bases and the J gene end by 8 bases; junction bases not matched to a gene: 9. This CDR3 spans 13 amino acids. Germline assignment: CDR1 MNHEY and CDR2 SVGAGI. CDR3 loop: CASSGDRVRGYTF. The CDR3 region has the DNA TGTGCCAGCTCCGGGGACAGGGTCAGAGGCTACACCTTC.